Each of the 3 T cell receptor beta chains below was sequenced from the same sample in a study of cytomegalovirus exposure and HLA in healthy donors. In the PCR, 60 Vbeta and 13 Jbeta primers were used. Profiling relied on immunoSEQ multiplex PCR, and the TCRdb table lists in-frame clones only, not all of them. The profile shows about 160,000 clones, 60% to 80% of them singletons. Material: PBMCs. These TCRs come from a man aged 30 to 39 in good health and CMV-seropositive.

V and J are TRBV25-1 and TRBJ2-7; D is ambiguous. Germline CDR1 reads MGHDK; CDR2 reads SYGVNS. CDR3 length: 16 amino acids. V lost 3 bases and J lost 1, with 16 bases in between. The CDR3 protein is CASSEDVGRPSYEQYF. The CDR3 DNA sequence: TGTGCCAGCAGTGAGGATGTAGGCAGGCCATCCTACGAGCAGTACTTC.

Points on this clone: This sample also contains other DNA sequences that code for the same CDR3. V and J are TRBV7-2 and TRBJ1-3; no reliable D call. V was trimmed by 1 base and J by 0 bases, leaving 4 bases between them. The CDR3 runs 14 residues. Germline CDR1 and CDR2: SGHTA and FQGNSA. The CDR3 loop reads CASSLDISGNTIYF. The CDR3 DNA is TGTGCCAGCAGCTTAGACATCTCTGGAAACACCATATATTTT. The whole variable domain, filled in from reference TRBV7-2 and TRBJ1-3, reads GAGVSQSPSNKVTEKGKDVELRCDPISGHTALYWYRQSLGQGLEFLIYFQGNSAPDKSGLPSDRFSAERTGGSVSTLTIQRTQQEDSAVYLCASSLDISGNTIYFGEGSWLTVV.

This clone was observed a single time. The CDR3 DNA follows: TGTGCCAGCAGCTTACAGAGCGCGAACACCGGGGAGCTGTTTTTT. This gives the protein CASSLQSANTGELFF. The V call is TRBV7-6, the J call TRBJ2-2; no definite D call. Trimming cost V 2 bases and J 0 bases, with 7 bases left between them. The CDR3 spans 15 residues. From germline, CDR1 is SGHVS and CDR2 FNYEAQ.